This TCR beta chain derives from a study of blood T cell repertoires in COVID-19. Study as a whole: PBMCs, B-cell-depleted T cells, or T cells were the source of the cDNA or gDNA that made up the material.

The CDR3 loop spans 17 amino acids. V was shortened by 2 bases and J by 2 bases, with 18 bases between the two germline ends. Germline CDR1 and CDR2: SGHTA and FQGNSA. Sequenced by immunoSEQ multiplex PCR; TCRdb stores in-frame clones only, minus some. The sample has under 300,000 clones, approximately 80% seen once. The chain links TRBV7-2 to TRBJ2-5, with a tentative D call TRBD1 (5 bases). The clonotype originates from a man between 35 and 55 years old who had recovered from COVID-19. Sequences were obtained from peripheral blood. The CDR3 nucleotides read TGTGCCAGCAGCTTAATAGGGGCAGGCGAAAGGCAAGAGACCCAGTACTTC. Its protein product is CASSLIGAGERQETQYF.